This TCR beta chain was found in a study of blood T cell repertoires in COVID-19 (dated by TCRdb to 2020 to 2022). Regarding the study in general: Samples from collaborators originated in the United States, Italy and Spain and spanned both the acute and convalescent phases of COVID-19. The material from the prospective study consisted of cDNA or gDNA derived from T cells, B-cell-depleted T cells, or PBMCs. Deeply sampled blood TCRbeta repertoires from subjects exposed to, actively infected with, or recovered from COVID-19 were included in the dataset. The repertoires were made available in a free public database intended to serve as a resource for research on the immune response to SARS-CoV-2. The samples were drawn from two sources: the first 160 participants of the ongoing ImmuneRACE study, and approximately 1,300 subjects contributed by 6 global collaborators. Nearly every sample came with metadata listing a de-identified subject ID, COVID-19 status, age in years and sex. Where available, HLA class I and class II types were taken from metadata supplied by the sample provider and were not determined by assay-based typing. The study at large found these results: The quantity of clinical and demographic metadata differed by source and by participant and was supplied without curation.

About this clone itself: This clone's antigen is unknown. Per-base quality was not reported, and no clone a single base away is much larger than it.

Taken from cysteine to phenylalanine, the CDR3 has 12 residues. Only the CDR3 DNA is retained, 36 bases long and in frame from the first base. Cut back by 9 bases and 6 bases, the V and J ends lie 14 bases apart. Sequences SEHNR (CDR1) and FQNEAQ (CDR2) are obtained from the germline V gene (reference sequence). TCRbeta CDR3 regions were amplified from genomic DNA using the immunoSEQ Assay, a bias-controlled multiplex PCR. As for how the authors treated the data: Within the assay, amplification of reference gene primers was used to estimate how many nucleated cells each sample contained. To quantify the absolute abundance of each unique TCRbeta CDR3 rearrangement, sequence reads were collapsed and filtered. For each sample, productive Simpson clonality was calculated as the square root of Simpson's diversity index across productive rearrangements. As stored in TCRdb, this immuneACCESS dataset retains in-frame rearrangements with V and J assigned. A fraction of the clones does not appear; measured against another copy, unresolved V genes explain less than half of the discrepancy, and the remainder lacks a known reason. V, J and clone size reflect that table, while D and trimming were determined from the DNA. In this sample the table shows some 200,000 clones, 65% to 90% of which occur a single time. In total, the top ten clones hold 2.4% of the sample.

In Seattle, one collaborating source enrolled patients while the infection was active and tracked those patients longitudinally over the course of disease. The collaborating institutions used their own protocols to collect whole blood in K2EDTA tubes. Collaborator samples were shipped for TCRbeta analysis as frozen whole blood, isolated PBMCs, or DNA extracted from either sample type. The chain is encoded by TRBV7-9 joined to TRBJ1-2; the best D guess is TRBD1, with 6 bases matching. This receptor was identified in a woman aged 65 to 85 with COVID-19, enrolled during active disease. What was sequenced was peripheral blood. The DNA sequence is given as TGTGCCAGTGCATCAGGGGTAGATGGCTACACCTTC. It translates as CASASGVDGYTF. With the portions outside the CDR3 filled from the reference TRBV7-9 and TRBJ1-2 genes, the complete variable region becomes DTGVSQNPRHKITKRGQNVTFRCDPISEHNRLYWYRQTLGQGPEFLTYFQNEAQLEKSRLLSDRFSAERPKGSFSTLEIQRTEQGDSAMYLCASASGVDGYTFGSGTRLTVV.